What follows describes a single TCR beta chain. Its antigen remains unidentified. Naive CD8 cells were CD45RO-negative, positively selected for CCR7, excluding terminally differentiated effector memory CD45RA+ cells. The authors split each subset's genomic DNA evenly across several immunoSEQ plates. TCRdb keeps only in-frame clones here, not all; method: immunoSEQ multiplex PCR. Of around 2,100,000 clones listed, approximately 94% are singletons. Germline V gives CDR1 SGHRS, CDR2 YFSETQ. V gave up 0 bases and J gave up 5 bases, with 14 bases separating them. There are 16 residues in the CDR3. The data were obtained in a study of shared clonotypes between healthy human individuals. Study background: Used for every donor were three CD4 naive, three CD4 memory, two CD8 naive and one CD8 memory plate. Study results and caveats: Clonotype sharing among the donors was expected to vary with sequencing depth. Compared with clonotypes that all four donors shared, non-shared clonotypes had lower generation probabilities.

Sequencing was done on a sample of naive CD8+ T cells sorted from blood. This TCR was sampled from a man aged 18-30 years in good health. V and J are TRBV5-1 and TRBJ1-4; perhaps TRBD1 as D (5 bases). The CDR3 bases are TGCGCCAGCAGCTTGGCCGGGGCAGGGTCGAATGAAAAACTGTTTTTT. Encoded protein: CASSLAGAGSNEKLFF.